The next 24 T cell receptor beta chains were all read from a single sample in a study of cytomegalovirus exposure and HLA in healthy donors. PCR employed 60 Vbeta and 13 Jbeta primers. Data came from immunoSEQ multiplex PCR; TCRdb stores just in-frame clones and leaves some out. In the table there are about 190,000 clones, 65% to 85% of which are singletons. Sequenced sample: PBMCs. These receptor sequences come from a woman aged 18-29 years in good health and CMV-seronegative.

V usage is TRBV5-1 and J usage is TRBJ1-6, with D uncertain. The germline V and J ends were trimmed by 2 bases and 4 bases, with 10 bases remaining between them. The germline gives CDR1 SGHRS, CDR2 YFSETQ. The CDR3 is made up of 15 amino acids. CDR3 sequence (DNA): TGCGCCAGCAGCTTAGAAGATACTTATAATTCACCCCTCCACTTT. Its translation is CASSLEDTYNSPLHF.

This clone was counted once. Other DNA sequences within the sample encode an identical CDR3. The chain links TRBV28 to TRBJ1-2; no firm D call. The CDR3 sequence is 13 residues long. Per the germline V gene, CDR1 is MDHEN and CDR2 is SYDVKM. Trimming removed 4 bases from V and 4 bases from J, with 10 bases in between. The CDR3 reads CASSSPGSYGYTF. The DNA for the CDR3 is TGTGCCAGCAGTTCCCCAGGAAGCTATGGCTACACCTTC.

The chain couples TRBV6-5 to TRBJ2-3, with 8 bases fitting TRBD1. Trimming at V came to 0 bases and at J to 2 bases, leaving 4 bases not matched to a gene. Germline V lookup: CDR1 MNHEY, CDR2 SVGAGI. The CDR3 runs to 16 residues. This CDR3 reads CASSYSRGPYTDTQYF. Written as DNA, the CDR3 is TGTGCCAGCAGTTACTCCAGGGGGCCCTACACAGATACGCAGTATTTT.

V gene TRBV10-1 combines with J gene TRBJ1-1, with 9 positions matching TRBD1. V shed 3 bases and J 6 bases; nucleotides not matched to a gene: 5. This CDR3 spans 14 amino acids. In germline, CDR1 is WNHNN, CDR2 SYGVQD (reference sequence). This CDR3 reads CASSDGTGRAEAFF. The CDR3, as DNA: TGCGCCAGCAGTGACGGGACAGGGCGCGCTGAAGCTTTCTTT.

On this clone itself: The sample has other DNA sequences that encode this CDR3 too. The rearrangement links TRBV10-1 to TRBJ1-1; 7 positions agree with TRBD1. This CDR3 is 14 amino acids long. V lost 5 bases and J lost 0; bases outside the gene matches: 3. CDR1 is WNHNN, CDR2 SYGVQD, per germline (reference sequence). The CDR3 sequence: CASSRDSMNTEAFF. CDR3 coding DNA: TGCGCCAGCAGTAGGGACAGCATGAACACTGAAGCTTTCTTT.

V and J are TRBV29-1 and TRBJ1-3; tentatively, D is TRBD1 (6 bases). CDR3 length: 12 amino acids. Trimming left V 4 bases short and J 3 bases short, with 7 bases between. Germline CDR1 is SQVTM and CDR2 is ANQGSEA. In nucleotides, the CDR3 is TGCAGCGTTGGGACAGATGGAAACACCATATATTTT. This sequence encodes CSVGTDGNTIYF.

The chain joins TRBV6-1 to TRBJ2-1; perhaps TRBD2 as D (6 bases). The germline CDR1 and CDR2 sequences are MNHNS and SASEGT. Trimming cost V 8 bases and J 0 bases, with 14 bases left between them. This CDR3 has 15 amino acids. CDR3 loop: CASVGWGVSYNEQFF. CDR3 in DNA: TGTGCCAGCGTGGGGTGGGGGGTCTCCTACAATGAGCAGTTCTTC.

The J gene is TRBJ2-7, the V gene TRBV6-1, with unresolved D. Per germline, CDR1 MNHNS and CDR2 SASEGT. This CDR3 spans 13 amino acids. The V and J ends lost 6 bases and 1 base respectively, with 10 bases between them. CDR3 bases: TGTGCCAGCAGGGTACAGTCTTCCTACGAGCAGTACTTC. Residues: CASRVQSSYEQYF.

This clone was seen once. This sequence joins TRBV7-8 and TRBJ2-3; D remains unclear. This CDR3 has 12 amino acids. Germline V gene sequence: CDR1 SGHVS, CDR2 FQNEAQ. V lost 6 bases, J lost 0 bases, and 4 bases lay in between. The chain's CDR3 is CASRLSTDTQYF. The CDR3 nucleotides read TGTGCCAGCAGACTTAGCACAGATACGCAGTATTTT.

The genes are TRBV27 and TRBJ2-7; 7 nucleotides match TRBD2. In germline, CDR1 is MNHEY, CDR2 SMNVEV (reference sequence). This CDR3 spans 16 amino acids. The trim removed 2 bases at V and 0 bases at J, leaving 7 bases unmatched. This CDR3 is CASSLEGSGPSYEQYF. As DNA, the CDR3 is TGTGCCAGCAGTTTAGAAGGTAGCGGGCCCTCCTACGAGCAGTACTTC.

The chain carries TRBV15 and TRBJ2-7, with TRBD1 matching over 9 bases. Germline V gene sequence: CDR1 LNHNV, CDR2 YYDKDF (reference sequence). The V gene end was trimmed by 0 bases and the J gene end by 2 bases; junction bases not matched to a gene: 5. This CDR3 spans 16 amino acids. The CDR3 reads CATSRDRRQGAYEQYF. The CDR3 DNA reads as TGTGCCACCAGCAGAGATAGGAGACAGGGGGCCTACGAGCAGTACTTC.

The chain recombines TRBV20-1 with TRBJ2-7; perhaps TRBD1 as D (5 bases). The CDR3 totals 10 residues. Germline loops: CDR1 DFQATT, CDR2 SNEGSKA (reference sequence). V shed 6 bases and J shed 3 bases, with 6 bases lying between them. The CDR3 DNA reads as TGCAGTGCGACAGTCTACGAGCAGTACTTC. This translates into CSATVYEQYF.

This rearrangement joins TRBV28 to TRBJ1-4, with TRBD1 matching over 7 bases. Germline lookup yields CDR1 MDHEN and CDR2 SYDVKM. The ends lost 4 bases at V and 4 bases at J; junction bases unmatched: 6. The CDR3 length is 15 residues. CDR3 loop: CASSSMTGNNEKLFF. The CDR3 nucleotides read TGTGCCAGCAGTTCAATGACAGGGAATAATGAAAAACTGTTTTTT.

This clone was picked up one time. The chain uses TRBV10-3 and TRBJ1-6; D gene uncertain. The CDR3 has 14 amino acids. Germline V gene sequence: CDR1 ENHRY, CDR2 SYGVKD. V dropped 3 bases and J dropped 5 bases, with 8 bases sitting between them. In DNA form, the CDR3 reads TGTGCCATCAGTGACGGGGTACATAATTCACCCCTCCACTTT. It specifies CAISDGVHNSPLHF.

Written as DNA, the CDR3 is TGCGCCAGCAGCTTGAGGGGACTAGCGGGAGTTTCCTACGAGCAGTACTTC. It encodes CASSLRGLAGVSYEQYF. The chain employs TRBV5-1 and TRBJ2-7; 14 bases fit TRBD2. The V gene's germline CDR1 is SGHRS and CDR2 YFSETQ. This CDR3 region has 17 residues. V lost 1 base, J lost 1 base, and 4 bases stayed unmatched.

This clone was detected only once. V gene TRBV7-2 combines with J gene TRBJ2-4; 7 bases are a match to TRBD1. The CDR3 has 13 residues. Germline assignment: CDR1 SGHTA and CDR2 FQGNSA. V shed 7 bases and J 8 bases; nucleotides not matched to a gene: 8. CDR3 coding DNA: TGTGCCAGCATCGACAGGGTCGGGCACATTCAGTACTTC. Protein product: CASIDRVGHIQYF.

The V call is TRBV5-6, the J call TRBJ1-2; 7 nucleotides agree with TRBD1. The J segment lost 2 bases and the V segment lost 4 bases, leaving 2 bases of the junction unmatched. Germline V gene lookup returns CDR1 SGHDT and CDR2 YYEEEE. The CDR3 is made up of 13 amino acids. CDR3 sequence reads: CASSVDRNYGYTF. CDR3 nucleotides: TGTGCCAGCAGCGTGGACAGGAACTATGGCTACACCTTC.

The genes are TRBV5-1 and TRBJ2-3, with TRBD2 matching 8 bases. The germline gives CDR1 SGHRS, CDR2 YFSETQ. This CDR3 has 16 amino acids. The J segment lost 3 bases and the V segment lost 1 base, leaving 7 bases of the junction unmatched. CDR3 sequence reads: CASSLIAGGQTDTQYF. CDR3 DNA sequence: TGCGCCAGCAGCTTGATCGCGGGGGGCCAGACAGATACGCAGTATTTT.

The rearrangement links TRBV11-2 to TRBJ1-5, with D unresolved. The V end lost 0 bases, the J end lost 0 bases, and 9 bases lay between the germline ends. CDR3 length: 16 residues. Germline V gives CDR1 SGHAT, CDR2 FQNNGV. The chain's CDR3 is CASSLDSPDSNQPQHF. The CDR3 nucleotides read TGTGCCAGCAGCTTAGATTCGCCAGATAGCAATCAGCCCCAGCATTTT.

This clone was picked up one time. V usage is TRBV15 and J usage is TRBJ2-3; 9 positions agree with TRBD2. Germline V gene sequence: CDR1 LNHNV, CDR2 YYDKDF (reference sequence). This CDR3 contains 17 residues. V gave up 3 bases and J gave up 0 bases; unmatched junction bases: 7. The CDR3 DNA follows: TGTGCCACCAGCAGGGCTAAGGGGACTAGCAGCACAGATACGCAGTATTTT. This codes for CATSRAKGTSSTDTQYF.

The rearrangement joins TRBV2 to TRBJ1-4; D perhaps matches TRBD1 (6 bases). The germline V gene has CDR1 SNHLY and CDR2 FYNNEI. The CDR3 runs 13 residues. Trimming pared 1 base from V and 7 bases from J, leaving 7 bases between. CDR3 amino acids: CASSEVQGEKLFF. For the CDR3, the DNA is TGTGCCAGCAGTGAAGTACAGGGTGAAAAACTGTTTTTT.

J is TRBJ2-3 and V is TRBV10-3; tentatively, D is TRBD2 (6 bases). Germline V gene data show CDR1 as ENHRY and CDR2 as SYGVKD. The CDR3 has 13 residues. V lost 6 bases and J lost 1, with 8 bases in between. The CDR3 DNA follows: TGTGCCATCAGGTCGGGGGGCACAGATACGCAGTATTTT. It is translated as CAIRSGGTDTQYF.

The CDR3 here is CASSLAREGRPLHF. CDR3 nucleotides: TGTGCCAGCAGCTTAGCCAGGGAAGGTCGGCCCCTCCACTTT. The chain has TRBV7-9 and TRBJ1-6; possible D gene TRBD1, 5 bases. The CDR3 is 14 amino acids. Trimming cost V 0 bases and J 13 bases, with 13 bases left between them. Germline V CDR1 and CDR2: SEHNR, FQNEAQ (reference sequence).

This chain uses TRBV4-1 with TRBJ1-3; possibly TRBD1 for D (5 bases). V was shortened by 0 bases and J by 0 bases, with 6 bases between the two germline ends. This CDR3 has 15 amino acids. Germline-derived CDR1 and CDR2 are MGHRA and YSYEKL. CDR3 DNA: TGCGCCAGCAGCCAAGAGGGGCGCTCTGGAAACACCATATATTTT. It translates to CASSQEGRSGNTIYF.